This TCR beta chain derives from a study of cytomegalovirus exposure and HLA in healthy donors. Notes on the study in general: A few of the chains that were CMV-associated were confirmed in vitro to be specific for CMV antigens. The study had only CMV serostatus as immune exposure information. In a later analysis, specific HLA alleles were associated with 16,000 or so TCR beta sequences at a 0.05 false discovery rate. A few V segments could not be told apart, such as TRBV6-2 and TRBV6-3, and were left out.

This clone was seen a single time. The target antigen is unknown. Primers included in the PCR were 60 Vbeta and 13 Jbeta primers. Repertoires were generated with immunoSEQ multiplex PCR, while TCRdb's copy carries only in-frame clones and drops some. The table has fewer than 250,000 clones, under 80% seen once. The CDR3 runs 14 residues. CDR1 GTSNPN and CDR2 SVGIG come from the germline V gene (reference sequence). With V trimmed by 0 bases and J by 3 bases, 2 bases remained unmatched. Sequenced input: PBMCs. The chain links TRBV30 to TRBJ1-1; 9 nucleotides match TRBD1. The clonotype comes from a girl aged 2-10 years in good health and CMV-seronegative. CDR3 protein: CAWSVGTGYTEAFF. The CDR3 DNA sequence: TGTGCCTGGAGTGTAGGGACAGGGTACACTGAAGCTTTCTTT.